The rows below give T cell receptor beta chains drawn from one sample of a study of T cell changes during pregnancy in multiple sclerosis. This table comes from immunoSEQ multiplex PCR, and its TCRdb copy is limited to in-frame clones, with some not included. The table has about 40,000 clones, roughly 85% seen once; the top ten hold under 1%. Sequenced material: CD4+ T cells from peripheral blood mononuclear cells, taken after pregnancy. These receptor sequences come from a female donor with multiple sclerosis, enrolled in a pregnancy study. Each CDR3 is given with its conserved first and last residue. A D gene is named only where the DNA matches it firmly. Size values are once, few and many counts, or a class for expanded clones, and some rows have none.

CDR3nt	CDR3aa	abundance	j_gene	d_gene	v_gene
TGTGCCAGCAGCTTCGGGGGGCCGGGAGAGACCCAGTACTTC	CASSFGGPGETQYF	once	TRBJ2-5	-	TRBV7-3
TGTGCCATCAGGGACAGGGCCTACGAGCAGTACTTC	CAIRDRAYEQYF	-	TRBJ2-7	TRBD1	TRBV10-3
TGTGCCTGGTCCGCGGGGAGCGGTATTTACTACGAGCAGTACTTC	CAWSAGSGIYYEQYF	-	TRBJ2-7	-	TRBV30
TGTGCTAGTGGTTCCGACAGGGCCACTGAAGCTTTCTTT	CASGSDRATEAFF	-	TRBJ1-1	TRBD1	TRBV12-5
TGTGCCAGCAGCTTTTCGACTAGCGGGGGGGCCTCGGGAGAGACCCAGTACTTC	CASSFSTSGGASGETQYF	-	TRBJ2-5	TRBD2	TRBV5-4
TGTGCCAGCAGCTTTACGACAGGGGGTGAAAAACTGTTTTTT	CASSFTTGGEKLFF	-	TRBJ1-4	TRBD1	TRBV5-4
TGTGCCAGAACCTCCTTAAGGTTACAGGGGAATGGTGAAAAACTGTTTTTT	CARTSLRLQGNGEKLFF	-	TRBJ1-4	-	TRBV7-5
TGTGCCAGCATCCGACAGGGGGCAGTCACCTTC	CASIRQGAVTF	-	TRBJ1-2	TRBD1	TRBV28
TGTGCCAGCAGGCCCCAAGGTCGCTGGGGCGGCTACACCTTC	CASRPQGRWGGYTF	-	TRBJ1-2	-	TRBV28
TGTGCCAGCAGCTTACGGGGGGCTAGCGGGGTAGCCCGCGAGCAGTTCTTC	CASSLRGASGVAREQFF	-	TRBJ2-1	TRBD2	TRBV7-8
TGTGCCAGTAGTATTGCGGGGCGACGGACAGGGGTGGCTCACGCGGATGGCTACACCTTC	CASSIAGRRTGVAHADGYTF	-	TRBJ1-2	TRBD1	TRBV19